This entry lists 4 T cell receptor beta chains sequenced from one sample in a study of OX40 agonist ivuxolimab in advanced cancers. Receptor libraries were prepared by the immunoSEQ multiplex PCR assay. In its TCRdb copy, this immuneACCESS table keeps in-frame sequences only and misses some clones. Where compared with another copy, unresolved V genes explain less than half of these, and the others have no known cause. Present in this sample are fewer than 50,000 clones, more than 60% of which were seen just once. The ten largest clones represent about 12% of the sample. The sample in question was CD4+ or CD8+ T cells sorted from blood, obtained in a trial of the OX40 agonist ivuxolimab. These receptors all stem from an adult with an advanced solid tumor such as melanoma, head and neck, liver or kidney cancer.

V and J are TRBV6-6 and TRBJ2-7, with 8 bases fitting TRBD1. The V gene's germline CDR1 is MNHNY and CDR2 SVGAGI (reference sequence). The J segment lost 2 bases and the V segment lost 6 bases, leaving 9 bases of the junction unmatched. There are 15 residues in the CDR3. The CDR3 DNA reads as TGTGCCAGCAGCCCAGATCCGGGACAGGCCTACGAGCAGTACTTC. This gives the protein CASSPDPGQAYEQYF.

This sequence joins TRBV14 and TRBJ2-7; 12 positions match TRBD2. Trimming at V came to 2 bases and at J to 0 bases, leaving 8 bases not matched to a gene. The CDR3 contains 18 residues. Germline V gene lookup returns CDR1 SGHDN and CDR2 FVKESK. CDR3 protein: CASSQLIRTSGDSYEQYF. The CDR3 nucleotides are TGTGCCAGCAGCCAACTAATTCGGACTAGCGGGGACTCCTACGAGCAGTACTTC.

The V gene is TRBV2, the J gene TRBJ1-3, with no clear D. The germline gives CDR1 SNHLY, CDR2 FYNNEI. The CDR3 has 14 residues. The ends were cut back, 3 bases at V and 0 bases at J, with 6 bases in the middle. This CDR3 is CASSDGYSGNTIYF. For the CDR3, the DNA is TGTGCCAGCAGTGACGGATACTCTGGAAACACCATATATTTT.

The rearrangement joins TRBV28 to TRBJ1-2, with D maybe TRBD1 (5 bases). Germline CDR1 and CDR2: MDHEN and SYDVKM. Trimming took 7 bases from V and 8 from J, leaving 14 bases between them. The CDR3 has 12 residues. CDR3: CASTSLTGGYTF. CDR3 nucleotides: TGTGCCAGCACTTCCCTAACAGGCGGCTACACCTTC.